At least ten counts were recorded for the clone carrying this T cell receptor beta chain. MiXCR, run by TCRdb on the 5' RACE reads, gives a single entry per CDR3 protein. The profile shows under 60,000 distinct CDR3 sequences, around 3.5% of them singletons. The data stem from a study of neurological immune-mediated disorders. Between the trimmed V and J ends, which lost 5 bases and 8 bases, there was a span of 9 bases. Germline V gene lookup returns CDR1 SGHVS and CDR2 FQNEAQ. This CDR3 comprises 12 residues. Material: PBMCs. V and J are TRBV7-8 and TRBJ2-2; D unresolved. The sequence was obtained from a middle-aged man with multiple sclerosis. For the CDR3, the DNA is TGTGCCAGCAGCAGCCTCTGGGGGGAGCTGTTTTTT. Its translation: CASSSLWGELFF.